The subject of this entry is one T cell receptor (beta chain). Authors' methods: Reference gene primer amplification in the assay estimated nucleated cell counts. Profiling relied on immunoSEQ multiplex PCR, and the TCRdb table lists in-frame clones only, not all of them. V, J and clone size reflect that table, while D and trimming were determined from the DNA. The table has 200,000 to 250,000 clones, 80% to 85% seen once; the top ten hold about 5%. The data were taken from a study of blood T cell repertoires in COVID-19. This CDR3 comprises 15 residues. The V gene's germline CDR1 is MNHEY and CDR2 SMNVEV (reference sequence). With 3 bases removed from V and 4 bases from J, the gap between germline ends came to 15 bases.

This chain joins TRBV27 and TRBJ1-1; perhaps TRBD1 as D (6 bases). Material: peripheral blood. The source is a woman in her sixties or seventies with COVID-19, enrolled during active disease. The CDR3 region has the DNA TGTGCCAGCAGTTTGGTTGCAGGGGCGCGCACTGAAGCTTTCTTT. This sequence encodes CASSLVAGARTEAFF.